This TCR beta chain appears in the sequencing data of a study of vaccination and CD4 T cells after COVID-19. In regard to this clonotype: Its antigen is undetermined.

Treatment noted: approximately 9-day PBMC culture with coronavirus spike peptide pools or control peptides (ViraFEST assay). Sequencing of cultured CD4+ T cell DNA used the Oncomine TCR Beta short-read assay. Each CDR3 protein is one row after TCRdb ran MiXCR on the PCR reads. The table includes roughly 20,000 distinct CDR3 sequences, 56% detected once. The source is a human donor who had recovered from COVID-19. Specimen: CD4+ T cells from blood, cultured in vitro.

DNA of the CDR3: TGTGCCAGTAGTATGGGGCAGGGGAAGGAGACCCAGTACTTC. Amino acids: CASSMGQGKETQYF. This sequence joins TRBV19 and TRBJ2-5, with D tentatively TRBD1 (6 bases). Trimming left V 3 bases short and J 5 bases short, with 13 bases between. The CDR3 extends over 14 amino acids. CDR1 and CDR2 from the germline V gene are LNHDA and SQIVND (reference sequence).